The rows below give T cell receptor beta chains drawn from one sample of a study of blood T cell repertoires in COVID-19. TCRdb's table, derived via immunoSEQ multiplex PCR, lists solely in-frame clones and lacks some. The sample includes about 170,000 clones, over 65% seen only once; the top ten take around 4.8%. The source material was PBMCs or T cells enriched from blood (not recorded which). The receptors derive from a woman between 45 and 65 years old who had recovered from COVID-19. The CDR3 runs from the conserved cysteine through the conserved F or W. The D gene is left open where the match is weak. The size of a clone is reported for some rows only, either as once, few or many, or as a class for expanded clones.

clone size: .
J gene: TRBJ1-6
D gene: .
V gene: TRBV19
CDR3 length: 16
CDR3 protein: CASSYRIGVDNSPLHF
CDR3 DNA: TGTGCCAGTAGTTATCGGATTGGAGTAGATAATTCACCCCTCCACTTT

clone size: .
J gene: TRBJ1-2
D gene: .
V gene: TRBV19
CDR3 length: 13
CDR3 protein: CASSLDSNYGYTF
CDR3 DNA: TGTGCCAGTAGTCTGGACAGTAACTATGGCTACACCTTC

clone size: .
J gene: TRBJ1-2
D gene: TRBD1
V gene: TRBV9
CDR3 length: 13
CDR3 protein: CASSPGQGYGYTF
CDR3 DNA: TGTGCCAGCAGCCCTGGACAGGGCTATGGCTACACCTTC

clone size: .
J gene: TRBJ1-2
D gene: .
V gene: TRBV27
CDR3 length: 13
CDR3 protein: CASSFRANYGYTF
CDR3 DNA: TGTGCCAGCAGTTTCCGGGCTAACTATGGCTACACCTTC

clone size: .
J gene: TRBJ1-3
D gene: .
V gene: TRBV29-1
CDR3 length: 13
CDR3 protein: CSVSRDLGNTIYF
CDR3 DNA: TGCAGCGTTAGCAGGGATCTCGGAAACACCATATATTTT

clone size: .
J gene: TRBJ1-5
D gene: .
V gene: TRBV6-1
CDR3 length: 15
CDR3 protein: CASSDEGLSNQPQHF
CDR3 DNA: TGTGCCAGCAGTGACGAAGGACTTAGCAATCAGCCCCAGCATTTT

clone size: .
J gene: TRBJ1-2
D gene: TRBD1
V gene: TRBV15
CDR3 length: 17
CDR3 protein: CATSRDLGTGSLGGYTF
CDR3 DNA: TGTGCCACCAGCAGAGATCTCGGGACAGGGTCTCTTGGGGGCTACACCTTC

clone size: .
J gene: TRBJ1-5
D gene: .
V gene: TRBV15
CDR3 length: 16
CDR3 protein: CATSRDKGNSNQPQHF
CDR3 DNA: TGTGCCACCAGCAGAGATAAGGGGAATAGCAATCAGCCCCAGCATTTT

clone size: .
J gene: TRBJ1-2
D gene: .
V gene: TRBV30
CDR3 length: 14
CDR3 protein: CAWSVKGQAYGYTF
CDR3 DNA: TGTGCCTGGAGTGTAAAGGGGCAAGCCTATGGCTACACCTTC

clone size: .
J gene: TRBJ2-3
D gene: TRBD2
V gene: TRBV7-2
CDR3 length: 14
CDR3 protein: CASSKLATTDTQYF
CDR3 DNA: TGTGCCAGCAGCAAACTAGCGACCACAGATACGCAGTATTTT

clone size: .
J gene: TRBJ1-5
D gene: .
V gene: TRBV18
CDR3 length: 16
CDR3 protein: CASSPFTAGSNQPQHF
CDR3 DNA: TGTGCCAGCTCACCATTTACGGCAGGGAGCAATCAGCCCCAGCATTTT

clone size: .
J gene: TRBJ1-5
D gene: TRBD1
V gene: TRBV19
CDR3 length: 16
CDR3 protein: CASSPRKTGKGQPQHF
CDR3 DNA: TGTGCCAGTAGTCCTAGGAAGACAGGGAAAGGTCAGCCCCAGCATTTT

clone size: .
J gene: TRBJ2-1
D gene: TRBD2
V gene: TRBV4-1
CDR3 length: 17
CDR3 protein: CASSQDLTSGGGNEQFF
CDR3 DNA: TGCGCCAGCAGCCAAGATCTTACTAGCGGGGGTGGGAATGAGCAGTTCTTC

clone size: .
J gene: TRBJ1-2
D gene: TRBD1
V gene: TRBV28
CDR3 length: 12
CDR3 protein: CASRRTGGGYTF
CDR3 DNA: TGTGCCAGCAGAAGGACAGGGGGTGGCTACACCTTC

clone size: .
J gene: TRBJ1-2
D gene: TRBD1
V gene: TRBV15
CDR3 length: 19
CDR3 protein: CATSRDIGYGTGRGGGYTF
CDR3 DNA: TGTGCCACCAGCAGAGATATAGGTTACGGGACAGGCCGCGGAGGAGGCTACACCTTC

clone size: .
J gene: TRBJ2-2
D gene: .
V gene: TRBV5-1
CDR3 length: 14
CDR3 protein: CASSLGRGTGELFF
CDR3 DNA: TGCGCCAGCAGCTTAGGTCGCGGCACCGGGGAGCTGTTTTTT

clone size: .
J gene: TRBJ1-5
D gene: .
V gene: TRBV5-8
CDR3 length: 15
CDR3 protein: CASSVFPPGEEPQHF
CDR3 DNA: TGTGCCAGCAGCGTATTCCCCCCGGGGGAGGAGCCCCAGCATTTT

clone size: .
J gene: TRBJ1-2
D gene: .
V gene: TRBV29-1
CDR3 length: 13
CDR3 protein: CSVEGGINYGYTF
CDR3 DNA: TGCAGCGTTGAAGGAGGGATTAACTATGGCTACACCTTC

clone size: once
J gene: TRBJ1-2
D gene: TRBD1
V gene: TRBV2
CDR3 length: 16
CDR3 protein: CASSPPTGVGAYGYTF
CDR3 DNA: TGTGCCAGCTCTCCTCCTACAGGGGTAGGGGCCTATGGCTACACCTTC

clone size: .
J gene: TRBJ2-1
D gene: TRBD2
V gene: TRBV19
CDR3 length: 17
CDR3 protein: CASSDPQIAGVHNEQFF
CDR3 DNA: TGTGCCAGTAGTGACCCCCAGATAGCGGGAGTCCACAATGAGCAGTTCTTC

clone size: .
J gene: TRBJ1-4
D gene: .
V gene: TRBV5-1
CDR3 length: 14
CDR3 protein: CASSRGGPNEKLFF
CDR3 DNA: TGCGCCAGCAGCCGTGGGGGCCCTAATGAAAAACTGTTTTTT

clone size: .
J gene: TRBJ1-5
D gene: TRBD1
V gene: TRBV18
CDR3 length: 15
CDR3 protein: CASSPQGARVQPQHF
CDR3 DNA: TGTGCCAGCTCACCACAGGGGGCGAGAGTGCAGCCCCAGCATTTT

clone size: .
J gene: TRBJ1-5
D gene: TRBD1
V gene: TRBV7-2
CDR3 length: 16
CDR3 protein: CASSPRDRGSDQPQHF
CDR3 DNA: TGTGCCAGCAGCCCCCGGGACAGGGGAAGTGATCAGCCCCAGCATTTT

clone size: .
J gene: TRBJ2-1
D gene: TRBD1
V gene: TRBV6-4
CDR3 length: 13
CDR3 protein: CASKGQGANEQFF
CDR3 DNA: TGTGCCAGCAAGGGACAGGGAGCGAATGAGCAGTTCTTC

clone size: .
J gene: TRBJ2-1
D gene: .
V gene: TRBV11-3
CDR3 length: 18
CDR3 protein: CASSSTTLGPLTYNEQFF
CDR3 DNA: TGTGCCAGCAGCTCTACGACCCTGGGGCCATTAACCTACAATGAGCAGTTCTTC

clone size: once
J gene: TRBJ2-1
D gene: TRBD1
V gene: TRBV11-2
CDR3 length: 14
CDR3 protein: CASSFGTGGGEQFF
CDR3 DNA: TGTGCCAGCAGCTTCGGGACAGGGGGCGGTGAGCAGTTCTTC

clone size: .
J gene: TRBJ2-5
D gene: TRBD2
V gene: TRBV5-4
CDR3 length: 15
CDR3 protein: CASSLRASGQETQYF
CDR3 DNA: TGTGCCAGCAGCTTGCGGGCTAGCGGCCAAGAGACCCAGTACTTC

clone size: .
J gene: TRBJ2-1
D gene: TRBD2
V gene: TRBV11-2
CDR3 length: 15
CDR3 protein: CASSPRGGKRNEQFF
CDR3 DNA: TGTGCCAGCAGCCCCCGGGGGGGTAAGAGGAATGAGCAGTTCTTC

clone size: .
J gene: TRBJ1-1
D gene: TRBD1
V gene: TRBV2
CDR3 length: 14
CDR3 protein: CASKPRGGQTEAFF
CDR3 DNA: TGTGCCAGCAAGCCCCGAGGGGGCCAGACTGAAGCTTTCTTT

clone size: .
J gene: TRBJ1-5
D gene: TRBD1
V gene: TRBV19
CDR3 length: 15
CDR3 protein: CASSIWGQGNQPQHF
CDR3 DNA: TGTGCCAGTAGTATTTGGGGACAGGGGAATCAGCCCCAGCATTTT

clone size: few
J gene: TRBJ2-1
D gene: TRBD2
V gene: TRBV7-8
CDR3 length: 19
CDR3 protein: CASSPRSGVGSGARGEQFF
CDR3 DNA: TGTGCCAGCAGCCCACGATCGGGCGTGGGGAGCGGGGCCCGAGGGGAGCAGTTCTTC

clone size: .
J gene: TRBJ1-1
D gene: .
V gene: TRBV7-9
CDR3 length: 13
CDR3 protein: CASSSGGNTEAFF
CDR3 DNA: TGTGCCAGCAGCTCCGGAGGGAACACTGAAGCTTTCTTT

clone size: .
J gene: TRBJ1-6
D gene: TRBD1
V gene: TRBV7-3
CDR3 length: 14
CDR3 protein: CASSLGTGGSPLHF
CDR3 DNA: TGTGCCAGCAGCTTGGGGACAGGGGGTTCACCCCTCCACTTT

clone size: many
J gene: TRBJ1-1
D gene: .
V gene: TRBV11-2
CDR3 length: 17
CDR3 protein: CASSLDSQGIMNTEAFF
CDR3 DNA: TGTGCCAGCAGCTTAGATTCTCAGGGGATCATGAACACTGAAGCTTTCTTT

clone size: .
J gene: TRBJ2-1
D gene: TRBD2
V gene: TRBV7-9
CDR3 length: 14
CDR3 protein: CASSLITSGGEQFF
CDR3 DNA: TGTGCCAGCAGCTTAATAACTAGCGGGGGTGAGCAGTTCTTC

clone size: .
J gene: TRBJ1-1
D gene: TRBD1
V gene: TRBV9
CDR3 length: 17
CDR3 protein: CASRPHRGPHLLTEAFF
CDR3 DNA: TGTGCCAGCAGACCTCACAGGGGACCCCATCTCCTCACTGAAGCTTTCTTT

clone size: .
J gene: TRBJ2-5
D gene: TRBD1
V gene: TRBV11-3
CDR3 length: 16
CDR3 protein: CASSLSQGAAGETQYF
CDR3 DNA: TGTGCCAGCAGCTTATCTCAGGGGGCGGCTGGGGAGACCCAGTACTTC

clone size: .
J gene: TRBJ1-3
D gene: .
V gene: TRBV19
CDR3 length: 14
CDR3 protein: CASSLTGSGNTIYF
CDR3 DNA: TGTGCCAGTAGTTTGACAGGCTCTGGAAACACCATATATTTT

clone size: .
J gene: TRBJ1-5
D gene: .
V gene: TRBV28
CDR3 length: 12
CDR3 protein: CASSFRDRPQHF
CDR3 DNA: TGTGCCAGCAGTTTCCGCGATAGGCCCCAGCATTTT

clone size: .
J gene: TRBJ1-1
D gene: .
V gene: TRBV7-3
CDR3 length: 15
CDR3 protein: CASSPAPQKTGPYFF
CDR3 DNA: TGTGCCAGCAGCCCGGCCCCGCAGAAGACAGGCCCCTATTTCTTT

clone size: .
J gene: TRBJ1-1
D gene: TRBD1
V gene: TRBV9
CDR3 length: 17
CDR3 protein: CASSVEVGQGMNTEAFF
CDR3 DNA: TGTGCCAGCAGCGTCGAGGTGGGACAGGGGATGAACACTGAAGCTTTCTTT

clone size: .
J gene: TRBJ1-1
D gene: .
V gene: TRBV18
CDR3 length: 15
CDR3 protein: CASSPPDKQNTEAFF
CDR3 DNA: TGTGCCAGCTCACCGCCAGACAAACAAAACACTGAAGCTTTCTTT

clone size: .
J gene: TRBJ2-1
D gene: TRBD2
V gene: TRBV4-2
CDR3 length: 21
CDR3 protein: CASSQTSRPAGGPSSYNEQFF
CDR3 DNA: TGTGCCAGCAGCCAAACGTCCCGTCCAGCGGGAGGGCCCAGCTCCTACAATGAGCAGTTCTTC

clone size: .
J gene: TRBJ2-2
D gene: TRBD1
V gene: TRBV30
CDR3 length: 15
CDR3 protein: CAWRLPDRVTGELFF
CDR3 DNA: TGTGCCTGGAGACTACCGGACAGGGTAACCGGGGAGCTGTTTTTT

clone size: .
J gene: TRBJ2-5
D gene: TRBD1
V gene: TRBV5-1
CDR3 length: 15
CDR3 protein: CASSAGTGWGETQYF
CDR3 DNA: TGCGCCAGCAGTGCCGGGACAGGGTGGGGAGAGACCCAGTACTTC

clone size: once
J gene: TRBJ1-1
D gene: .
V gene: TRBV10-3
CDR3 length: 14
CDR3 protein: CAISEGGADTEAFF
CDR3 DNA: TGTGCCATCAGTGAAGGAGGGGCAGACACTGAAGCTTTCTTT